Listed below are T cell receptor beta chains from one sample, sequenced in a study of T cells in Graves' hyperthyroidism and ophthalmopathy. MiXCR was run by TCRdb on the multiplex PCR reads, yielding one entry per CDR3 protein. The data show under 400,000 distinct CDR3 sequences, less than 20% seen once. Sequencing was carried out using blood. These receptors were collected from a woman between 40 and 55 years old with Graves' ophthalmopathy. CDR3s include the opening cysteine and the closing phenylalanine or tryptophan. The order of the fields is clone size, J gene, D gene, V gene, CDR3 protein, CDR3 DNA. D genes are given only for firm matches. Expanded clones get a size class; other rows say once, few or many, or leave the size out.

many	TRBJ1-2	TRBD1	TRBV20-1	CSATGQGVSYGYTF	TGCAGTGCGACGGGACAGGGGGTTTCCTATGGCTACACCTTC
many	TRBJ1-2	.	TRBV12-3/TRBV12-4	CASRRGNANYGYTF	TGTGCCAGCAGGAGGGGTAATGCTAACTATGGCTACACCTTC
many	TRBJ2-2	TRBD2	TRBV11-3	CASSHALAGMGASTGELFF	TGTGCCAGCAGTCACGCACTAGCGGGCATGGGGGCTAGCACCGGGGAGCTGTTTTTT
.	TRBJ1-5	TRBD1	TRBV20-1	CSASQGVGANQPQHF	TGCAGTGCCTCACAGGGGGTAGGAGCCAATCAGCCCCAGCATTTT
many	TRBJ1-5	.	TRBV6-5	CAGGGTYQPQHF	TGTGCCGGGGGGGGGACCTATCAGCCCCAGCATTTT
many	TRBJ1-5	.	TRBV29-1	CSVGPSGDQPQHF	TGCAGCGTGGGGCCCTCGGGAGATCAGCCCCAGCATTTT
.	TRBJ2-7	.	TRBV12-3/TRBV12-4	CASGLGASEQYF	TGTGCCAGCGGTCTTGGGGCCTCGGAGCAGTACTTC
.	TRBJ2-7	.	TRBV6-2/TRBV6-3	CASSKPASYEQYF	TGTGCCAGCAGCAAACCCGCTTCCTACGAGCAGTACTTC
many	TRBJ1-6	.	TRBV10-3	CAIRGTAGETLHF	TGTGCCATCAGAGGGACCGCGGGCGAGACCCTCCACTTT
many	TRBJ1-1	.	TRBV12-3/TRBV12-4	CASSPPMVPEAFF	TGTGCCAGCAGTCCCCCGATGGTCCCTGAAGCTTTCTTT
many	TRBJ2-7	.	TRBV27	CASSLNVRGRNEQYF	TGTGCCAGCAGTTTAAACGTCAGGGGGAGGAACGAGCAGTACTTC
.	TRBJ2-5	TRBD1	TRBV11-2	CASSSDRGDPWETQYF	TGTGCCAGCAGCTCGGACAGGGGGGACCCTTGGGAGACCCAGTACTTC
.	TRBJ1-6	.	TRBV15	CASSPKGRNSPLHF	TGTGCCAGCAGCCCAAAGGGAAGGAATTCACCCCTCCACTTT
many	TRBJ1-1	.	TRBV20-1	CGATGRGRTEAFF	TGCGGTGCTACCGGGCGTGGGCGGACTGAAGCTTTCTTT
many	TRBJ2-7	.	TRBV7-2	CASSLEPSADEQYF	TGTGCCAGCAGCTTAGAGCCTAGCGCCGACGAGCAGTACTTC
.	TRBJ2-7	.	TRBV6-2/TRBV6-3	CASSYESASLSYEQYF	TGTGCCAGCAGTTACGAATCGGCTAGTTTATCCTACGAGCAGTACTTC
few	TRBJ1-3	.	TRBV20-1	CSAKAPRKGAGNTIYF	TGCAGTGCTAAGGCCCCCCGGAAGGGGGCTGGAAACACCATATATTTT
.	TRBJ2-7	TRBD2	TRBV7-8	CASSRTSDYEQYF	TGTGCCAGCAGCCGGACTAGCGACTACGAGCAGTACTTC
many	TRBJ2-7	TRBD1	TRBV12-3/TRBV12-4	CASSTRQGGEQYF	TGTGCCAGCAGTACCCGACAGGGCGGGGAGCAGTACTTC
many	TRBJ1-1	TRBD1	TRBV4-3	CASSRVTGGKVEAFF	TGCGCCAGCAGCCGAGTAACAGGGGGCAAGGTTGAAGCTTTCTTT
many	TRBJ2-4	.	TRBV6-2/TRBV6-3	CASQEAKNIQYF	TGTGCCAGCCAGGAGGCCAAAAACATTCAGTACTTC
many	TRBJ2-7	TRBD1	TRBV2	CASAGAGQAPYEQYF	TGTGCCAGCGCCGGGGCGGGACAGGCTCCCTACGAGCAGTACTTC
many	TRBJ1-2	.	TRBV7-2	CASSLALEGGYTF	TGTGCCAGCAGCTTAGCGCTAGAGGGAGGCTACACCTTC
.	TRBJ1-1	.	TRBV2	CASRRGGGTEAFF	TGTGCCAGCCGAAGGGGAGGGGGCACTGAAGCTTTCTTT
many	TRBJ2-2	.	TRBV2	CASSIKATGELFF	TGTGCCAGCAGTATAAAAGCCACCGGGGAGCTGTTTTTT
many	TRBJ1-5	.	TRBV6-2/TRBV6-3	CASSYEGVNQPQHF	TGTGCCAGCAGTTACGAGGGGGTCAATCAGCCCCAGCATTTT
many	TRBJ2-7	.	TRBV28	CASSPPGKLVYEQYF	TGTGCCAGCAGCCCCCCAGGGAAATTGGTATACGAGCAGTACTTC
once	TRBJ2-7	.	TRBV6-5	CASSYEGEFEQYF	TGTGCCAGCAGTTACGAGGGGGAATTCGAGCAGTACTTC
.	TRBJ1-3	TRBD1	TRBV28	CASSLFGTGEGNTIYF	TGTGCCAGCAGTTTATTCGGGACAGGGGAAGGAAACACCATATATTTT
.	TRBJ2-7	.	TRBV11-2	CASSGDLREQYF	TGTGCCAGCAGCGGGGACCTGCGCGAGCAGTACTTC
many	TRBJ2-2	.	TRBV12-3/TRBV12-4	CASSFKMSENTGELFF	TGTGCCAGCAGTTTTAAGATGTCAGAGAACACCGGGGAGCTGTTTTTT
many	TRBJ1-5	TRBD1	TRBV6-1	CASSAHRGDQPQHF	TGTGCCAGCAGTGCCCACAGGGGAGATCAGCCCCAGCATTTT
.	TRBJ2-7	TRBD2	TRBV20-1	CSARAWGTSSYEQYF	TGCAGTGCTAGAGCTTGGGGGACTAGCTCCTACGAGCAGTACTTC
many	TRBJ1-3	.	TRBV30	CATRESGNTIYF	TGTGCGACGAGGGAATCTGGAAACACCATATATTTT
many	TRBJ1-5	.	TRBV7-2	CASSKGQAFQPQHF	TGTGCCAGCAGCAAAGGCCAGGCTTTTCAGCCCCAGCATTTT
many	TRBJ1-2	TRBD1	TRBV6-2/TRBV6-3	CASAGTVGIYTF	TGTGCCAGTGCCGGGACAGTAGGAATCTACACCTTC
many	TRBJ2-2	TRBD1	TRBV2	CASSAGRGPNTGELFF	TGTGCCAGCAGTGCCGGCAGGGGGCCTAACACCGGGGAGCTGTTTTTT
many	TRBJ1-2	.	TRBV7-2	CASLQMGGYTF	TGTGCCAGCTTACAAATGGGGGGCTACACCTTC
many	TRBJ1-1	.	TRBV5-1	CASSLFGNTEAFF	TGCGCCAGCAGCTTGTTTGGGAACACTGAAGCTTTCTTT
many	TRBJ2-7	.	TRBV5-1	CASSIHRGGSSYEQYF	TGCGCCAGCAGCATACACAGGGGGGGAAGCTCCTACGAGCAGTACTTC
many	TRBJ1-5	.	TRBV11-2	CASSLSAGNSNQPQHF	TGTGCCAGCAGCTTATCAGCGGGTAATAGCAATCAGCCCCAGCATTTT
.	TRBJ2-5	TRBD2	TRBV6-1	CASSDTELAANQETQYF	TGTGCCAGCAGTGATACTGAGCTAGCGGCAAATCAAGAGACCCAGTACTTC